The rows below give T cell receptor beta chains drawn from one sample of a study of radiotherapy plus CTLA-4 blockade in lung cancer. Produced via immunoSEQ multiplex PCR; TCRdb's table is partial and in-frame only. The sample lists fewer than 95,000 clones, about four fifths occurring once. This material consisted of peripheral blood, taken from a patient treated with radiotherapy plus ipilimumab. The source of these receptors is a human donor with non-small cell lung cancer who had stable disease on radiotherapy plus ipilimumab. CDR3s leave out the opening cysteine and the closing phenylalanine or tryptophan. The order of the fields is D gene, V gene, CDR3 length, J gene, CDR3 protein. A D gene is named only where the DNA matches it firmly.

d_gene: -
v_gene: TRBV5-1
len: 12
j_gene: TRBJ1-1
CDR3aa: ASSLDRLVTEAF

d_gene: TRBD2
v_gene: TRBV9
len: 13
j_gene: TRBJ2-7
CDR3aa: ASSVAPVAGGEQY

d_gene: TRBD2
v_gene: TRBV2
len: 13
j_gene: TRBJ2-3
CDR3aa: ASSGETSVKDTQY

d_gene: -
v_gene: TRBV19
len: 11
j_gene: TRBJ2-2
CDR3aa: ASSIMSTGELF

d_gene: -
v_gene: TRBV27
len: 11
j_gene: TRBJ2-3
CDR3aa: ASSFSLTDTQY

d_gene: -
v_gene: TRBV5-6
len: 12
j_gene: TRBJ2-5
CDR3aa: ASSFGGGRETQY

d_gene: -
v_gene: TRBV7-9
len: 14
j_gene: TRBJ1-2
CDR3aa: ASSKGQGNSHYGYT

d_gene: TRBD2
v_gene: TRBV2
len: 12
j_gene: TRBJ2-1
CDR3aa: ASRGSSGDNEQF

d_gene: -
v_gene: TRBV16
len: 11
j_gene: TRBJ1-1
CDR3aa: ASSQPRGTEAF

d_gene: -
v_gene: TRBV14
len: 11
j_gene: TRBJ2-7
CDR3aa: ASSPDSIYEQY

d_gene: -
v_gene: TRBV6-1
len: 10
j_gene: TRBJ1-1
CDR3aa: ASSEALEKAF

d_gene: TRBD1
v_gene: TRBV23-1
len: 15
j_gene: TRBJ1-1
CDR3aa: ASSRPGQGARNTEAF

d_gene: -
v_gene: TRBV7-3
len: 16
j_gene: TRBJ2-6
CDR3aa: ASSLTPTGFSGANVLT

d_gene: -
v_gene: TRBV5-6
len: 11
j_gene: TRBJ2-1
CDR3aa: ASSLARYTEQF

d_gene: TRBD2
v_gene: TRBV4-2
len: 14
j_gene: TRBJ2-5
CDR3aa: ASSQGTSGYQETQY

d_gene: -
v_gene: TRBV9
len: 11
j_gene: TRBJ2-7
CDR3aa: ASSGHLVYEQY

d_gene: -
v_gene: TRBV28
len: 15
j_gene: TRBJ2-6
CDR3aa: ASSPVVRRSGANVLT

d_gene: -
v_gene: TRBV7-8
len: 11
j_gene: TRBJ1-6
CDR3aa: ASSFRGASPLH

d_gene: -
v_gene: TRBV7-8
len: 14
j_gene: TRBJ2-7
CDR3aa: ASSLRGGESSYEQY

d_gene: -
v_gene: TRBV5-1
len: 11
j_gene: TRBJ2-3
CDR3aa: ASSPLGTDTQY

d_gene: -
v_gene: TRBV10-1
len: 11
j_gene: TRBJ2-7
CDR3aa: ASSDRGSYEQY

d_gene: -
v_gene: TRBV4-1
len: 12
j_gene: TRBJ2-7
CDR3aa: ASSSRQPSYEQY

d_gene: -
v_gene: TRBV7-6
len: 13
j_gene: TRBJ1-2
CDR3aa: ASRGEGDPHYGYT

d_gene: TRBD1
v_gene: TRBV25-1
len: 11
j_gene: TRBJ1-1
CDR3aa: ASWGQGGTEAF

d_gene: -
v_gene: TRBV19
len: 12
j_gene: TRBJ1-4
CDR3aa: ASRFPQTNEKLF

d_gene: -
v_gene: TRBV15
len: 12
j_gene: TRBJ1-6
CDR3aa: ATSRDSGNSPLH

d_gene: -
v_gene: TRBV6-1
len: 11
j_gene: TRBJ1-4
CDR3aa: ASSESGRILVF

d_gene: -
v_gene: TRBV28
len: 11
j_gene: TRBJ1-2
CDR3aa: ASNLLGGHGYT

d_gene: -
v_gene: TRBV18
len: 9
j_gene: TRBJ2-5
CDR3aa: ASSPKETQY

d_gene: TRBD2
v_gene: TRBV14
len: 13
j_gene: TRBJ2-5
CDR3aa: ASSLRTSGVETQY

d_gene: -
v_gene: TRBV30
len: 12
j_gene: TRBJ2-2
CDR3aa: AWREGFLTGELF

d_gene: -
v_gene: TRBV6-5
len: 13
j_gene: TRBJ1-1
CDR3aa: ASSYSGRGYTEAF

d_gene: -
v_gene: TRBV28
len: 11
j_gene: TRBJ2-7
CDR3aa: ASRGPPGTEQY

d_gene: -
v_gene: TRBV4-1
len: 11
j_gene: TRBJ2-7
CDR3aa: ASSQGFKSEQY

d_gene: TRBD1
v_gene: TRBV29-1
len: 11
j_gene: TRBJ1-1
CDR3aa: SVFDRAGLEAF

d_gene: TRBD2
v_gene: TRBV6-6
len: 14
j_gene: TRBJ2-1
CDR3aa: ASSPLRAGGPDEQF

d_gene: TRBD2
v_gene: TRBV7-3
len: 15
j_gene: TRBJ2-2
CDR3aa: ASSLSGTSVNTGELF

d_gene: TRBD2
v_gene: TRBV6-1
len: 12
j_gene: TRBJ2-7
CDR3aa: ASSELVAGVEQY

d_gene: -
v_gene: TRBV18
len: 12
j_gene: TRBJ1-1
CDR3aa: ASSPPARNTEAF

d_gene: -
v_gene: TRBV29-1
len: 8
j_gene: TRBJ1-2
CDR3aa: SVVSNGYT

d_gene: TRBD1
v_gene: TRBV9
len: 13
j_gene: TRBJ2-7
CDR3aa: ASSVGTGATWEQY

d_gene: -
v_gene: TRBV6-1
len: 12
j_gene: TRBJ2-5
CDR3aa: ASSEGISGETQY

d_gene: TRBD2
v_gene: TRBV27
len: 15
j_gene: TRBJ2-2
CDR3aa: ASSHSGLAVNTGELF

d_gene: TRBD1
v_gene: TRBV29-1
len: 12
j_gene: TRBJ2-2
CDR3aa: SVAPTGATGELF

d_gene: -
v_gene: TRBV21-1
len: 12
j_gene: TRBJ1-3
CDR3aa: ASSRGGSGNTIY

d_gene: TRBD1
v_gene: TRBV19
len: 13
j_gene: TRBJ2-6
CDR3aa: ASSQGASGANVLT

d_gene: TRBD2
v_gene: TRBV5-5
len: 13
j_gene: TRBJ2-7
CDR3aa: ASSLERGKTYEQY

d_gene: TRBD1
v_gene: TRBV30
len: 13
j_gene: TRBJ2-2
CDR3aa: ACRLGQGDTGELF

d_gene: -
v_gene: TRBV29-1
len: 11
j_gene: TRBJ1-1
CDR3aa: SAGRAGYTEAF

d_gene: -
v_gene: TRBV7-2
len: 11
j_gene: TRBJ1-5
CDR3aa: ASSPDMNQPQH

d_gene: -
v_gene: TRBV5-4
len: 12
j_gene: TRBJ1-1
CDR3aa: ASSYPTGEVEAF

d_gene: -
v_gene: TRBV7-2
len: 12
j_gene: TRBJ1-4
CDR3aa: ASSFRTVVEKLF

d_gene: -
v_gene: TRBV5-1
len: 12
j_gene: TRBJ1-1
CDR3aa: ASSSRTGNTEAF

d_gene: -
v_gene: TRBV2
len: 11
j_gene: TRBJ1-2
CDR3aa: ASSEGWRNGYT

d_gene: TRBD2
v_gene: TRBV4-2
len: 13
j_gene: TRBJ2-5
CDR3aa: ASSPSGGAEETQY

d_gene: TRBD2
v_gene: TRBV5-1
len: 13
j_gene: TRBJ2-7
CDR3aa: ASSYVAGGTYEQY

d_gene: -
v_gene: TRBV6-5
len: 12
j_gene: TRBJ1-2
CDR3aa: ASSPKGEIYGYT

d_gene: -
v_gene: TRBV6-1
len: 12
j_gene: TRBJ2-5
CDR3aa: ASIKQGQGGTQY

d_gene: -
v_gene: TRBV5-1
len: 11
j_gene: TRBJ1-1
CDR3aa: ASSLAGYTEAF

d_gene: -
v_gene: TRBV7-7
len: 12
j_gene: TRBJ2-5
CDR3aa: ASSFARGGETQY